The sequence of this T cell receptor (beta chain) was determined in a study of blood T cells in healthy people across ages. As regards this clonotype: The antigen remains undetermined.

Researchers report isolating at least 7 million PBMCs per sample. Using a J-beta primer mix together with a sample-barcoded 5' primer, a second PCR was run for roughly 6 to 11 cycles. With 12 random nucleotides, a template-switch adaptor tagged each individual cDNA molecule. TCRdb analysed the 5' RACE reads with MiXCR anew, one entry per CDR3 protein. The sample consists of 700,000 or so distinct CDR3 sequences, about 43% of them appearing once. General study results and limits: In the absence of known donor CMV status, changes in expanded clonotypes were possibly confounded. Naive T cell percentage strongly correlated with TCR beta diversity.

This TCR came from a man older than 75 in good health. The source material was blood.

This CDR3 is CASLARGAPETQYF. CDR3 DNA sequence: TGTGCCAGCCTCGCTCGGGGGGCCCCAGAGACCCAGTACTTC. The chain combines TRBV6-2 or TRBV6-3 with TRBJ2-5, with D tentatively TRBD2 (7 bases). Germline V gene data show CDR1 as MNHEY and CDR2 as SVGEGT. The CDR3 is 14 amino acids. The V and J ends lost 8 bases and 4 bases respectively, with 17 bases between them.